This T cell receptor beta chain was captured by sequencing in a study of T cell responses to AZD1222 COVID-19 vaccine. Whole-study findings and limits: The peak T cell response came first, and repertoires were sampled only after it. Donors, mostly white British, included more females; clonal diversity was possibly underestimated. Baseline seropositivity occurred in only a handful of AZD1222 recipients. Spike-specific TCR breadth rose after two AZD1222 doses, and depth rose as well.

The table came from immunoSEQ multiplex PCR; TCRdb's copy has only in-frame clones and leaves some out. The sample lists under 150,000 clones, 90% to 95% seen once, with about 3% in the top ten. V lost 3 bases to trimming and J lost 5 bases; unmatched junction nucleotides: 8. Germline-derived CDR1 and CDR2 are MNHEY and SMNVEV (reference sequence). CDR3 size: 15 residues. Concerning this clone itself: The antigen remains undetermined.

This receptor was identified in an adult in good health. The sample here was peripheral blood, taken on day 0 of AZD1222 vaccination. This chain links TRBV27 with TRBJ1-2; 8 bases are shared with TRBD1. CDR3 loop: CASSFSDRGSYGYTF. DNA of the CDR3: TGTGCCAGCAGTTTCTCAGACAGGGGATCTTATGGCTACACCTTC.